This is a list of T cell receptor beta chains from one sample in a study of T cell repertoires in cytomegalovirus infection. TCRdb independently ran MiXCR on the reads; one entry per CDR3 protein. The table records 270,000 or so distinct CDR3 sequences, about a sixth of them present only once. Sequencing input: CD8+ T cells from PBMCs. These receptors were obtained from a human donor in good health (CMV status not recorded). Some clones in this sample may be carry-over from other donors' samples. CDR3s include the opening cysteine and the closing phenylalanine or tryptophan. The D gene is left open where the match is weak. A row's size may be missing; if present it is once, few, many or a size class.

>14|few|NA|TRBJ2-3|TRBV7-9
TGTGCCAGCAGCTTCCCAGGGACGGCAGATACGCAGTATTTT
CASSFPGTADTQYF
>16|few|NA|TRBJ1-6|TRBV6-6
TGTGCCAGCAGTTACGAAGCCGCTAGCTATAATTCACCCCTCCACTTT
CASSYEAASYNSPLHF
>14|NA|NA|TRBJ2-7|TRBV7-8
TGTGCCAGCAGCCCACGAGCGATCCGCTACGAGCAGTACTTC
CASSPRAIRYEQYF
>15|many|NA|TRBJ1-1|TRBV10-3
TGTGCCATCAGTGAGTCGACAGAGCCGAACACTGAAGCTTTCTTT
CAISESTEPNTEAFF
>16|NA|TRBD2|TRBJ2-1|TRBV9
TGTGCCAGCAGCGTAGGTAGCGGGGGGGCTTACAATGAGCAGTTCTTC
CASSVGSGGAYNEQFF
>14|NA|TRBD1|TRBJ2-5|TRBV9
TGTGCCAGCAGCGGACGACAGGGCTTAGAGACCCAGTACTTC
CASSGRQGLETQYF
>16|few|TRBD2|TRBJ2-3|TRBV12-3/TRBV12-4
TGTGCCAGCAGTTTAGCGCCCCGGGACTACACAGATACGCAGTATTTT
CASSLAPRDYTDTQYF
>12|NA|TRBD1|TRBJ1-1|TRBV20-1
TGCAGTGCCCGGACAGGGTTCACTGAAGCTTTCTTT
CSARTGFTEAFF
>15|NA|NA|TRBJ2-7|TRBV7-9
TGTGCCAGCAGCTTAGGGTCCGGGTGGCCCTACGAGCAGTACTTC
CASSLGSGWPYEQYF
>13|NA|NA|TRBJ1-5|TRBV19
TGTGCCAGTAGAACAGGATACAATCAGCCCCAGCATTTT
CASRTGYNQPQHF
>12|NA|NA|TRBJ2-5|TRBV7-6
TGTGCCAGCAGCTTGTTTGAGGAGACCCAGTACTTC
CASSLFEETQYF
>15|many|NA|TRBJ1-5|TRBV3-1
TGTGCCAGCAGCCAAGATCCGAGTAGCAATCAGCCCCAGCATTTT
CASSQDPSSNQPQHF
>14|few|NA|TRBJ1-1|TRBV6-2/TRBV6-3
TGTGCCAGCAGTCCCTTTACGACAGTGTTTTCAGCTTTCTTT
CASSPFTTVFSAFF
>15|many|NA|TRBJ2-1|TRBV19
TGTGCCAGTAGTATCCGGTCAGCTACCTACAATGAGCAGTTCTTC
CASSIRSATYNEQFF
>14|NA|NA|TRBJ1-2|TRBV2
TGTGCCAGCAGTGAAGACAGGGCCTACTATGGCTACACCTTC
CASSEDRAYYGYTF
>16|few|NA|TRBJ2-6|TRBV4-1
TGCGCCAGCAGCCAAGATCCTTACTCTGGGGCCAACGTCCTGACTTTC
CASSQDPYSGANVLTF
>13|many|TRBD2|TRBJ2-1|TRBV7-8
TGTGCCAGCAGTTCGGGACTAGACAATGAGCAGTTCTTC
CASSSGLDNEQFF
>17|many|TRBD1|TRBJ2-1|TRBV13
TGTGCCAGCAGCTCGACAGGGGGAGATCCCAAATACAATGAGCAGTTCTTC
CASSSTGGDPKYNEQFF
>15|many|TRBD2|TRBJ2-7|TRBV7-9
TGTGCCAGCAGCACCCGACTAGCGGGGGGGGACGAGCAGTACTTC
CASSTRLAGGDEQYF
>14|few|NA|TRBJ2-3|TRBV7-7
TGTGCTAGCAGCGCCCGACCTGGCACAGATACGCAGTATTTT
CASSARPGTDTQYF
>15|many|TRBD2|TRBJ2-7|TRBV28
TGTGCCAGCAGTTTATACAGCGGGGGACCCTACGAGCAGTACTTC
CASSLYSGGPYEQYF
>16|few|NA|TRBJ1-2|TRBV25-1
TGTGCCAGCAGCGTTGGTTTAGGGCAAGCTAACTATGGCTACACCTTC
CASSVGLGQANYGYTF
>13|NA|NA|TRBJ2-7|TRBV10-3
TGTGCCATCAGTGAGTCCCCTTTGGACGAGCAGTACTTC
CAISESPLDEQYF
>16|NA|NA|TRBJ2-2|TRBV4-3
TGCGCCAGCAGCCAAGGGGCTGAACAGATAACCGGGGAGCTGTTTTTT
CASSQGAEQITGELFF
>14|many|NA|TRBJ2-1|TRBV7-8
TGTGCCAGCAGCCACGAGAGCTCCTACAATGAGCAGTTCTTC
CASSHESSYNEQFF
>16|many|NA|TRBJ2-2|TRBV12-3/TRBV12-4
TGTGCCAGCAGCCGACTTGGGTCCGAGAACACCGGGGAGCTGTTTTTT
CASSRLGSENTGELFF
>13|NA|NA|TRBJ2-1|TRBV12-3/TRBV12-4
TGTGCCAGCAGCCCCTCGGGTTTAGGTGAGCAGTTCTTC
CASSPSGLGEQFF
>14|many|NA|TRBJ1-1|TRBV7-9
TGTGCCAGCAGCTTTGGGGAAGCGACGTTTGTAGCTTTCTTT
CASSFGEATFVAFF
>16|many|NA|TRBJ1-1|TRBV19
TGTGCCAGTAGGGTTGCGGGGGGCATTTGGTACACTGAAGCTTTCTTT
CASRVAGGIWYTEAFF
>12|many|NA|TRBJ2-5|TRBV7-9
TGTGCCAGCAGTCAGGGTACGAAGACCCAGTACTTC
CASSQGTKTQYF
>19|many|NA|TRBJ2-1|TRBV11-2
TGTGCCAGCAGCTTAACGAACACAAGCCCCGGTAGGGGTTACAATGAGCAGTTCTTC
CASSLTNTSPGRGYNEQFF
>17|NA|TRBD1|TRBJ1-1|TRBV6-1
TGTGCCATCGGACAGGGGGCCGTGGCTGGGGGGAACACTGAAGCTTTCTTT
CAIGQGAVAGGNTEAFF
>14|many|TRBD2|TRBJ2-3|TRBV10-3
TGTGCCATCAGAACTAGCGGGGACACAGATACGCAGTATTTT
CAIRTSGDTDTQYF
>17|many|NA|TRBJ1-2|TRBV12-3/TRBV12-4
TGTGCCAGCAGTTCCCCTTATGAAAAAAAGACAAATTATGGCTACACCTTC
CASSSPYEKKTNYGYTF
>16|NA|TRBD1|TRBJ2-1|TRBV5-4
TGTGCCAGCAGCTTGATGGGGACAGGTCAGAACGATGAGCAGTTCTTC
CASSLMGTGQNDEQFF
>15|few|NA|TRBJ1-5|TRBV6-2/TRBV6-3
TGTGCCAGCAGTTACTCAGATAATAGCAATCAGCCCCAGCATTTT
CASSYSDNSNQPQHF
>14|many|NA|TRBJ2-1|TRBV29-1
TGCAGCGCCCTAGGTGGAATGGACCCCAATGAGCAGTTCTTC
CSALGGMDPNEQFF